One and the same sample provided the 10 T cell receptor beta chains below, sequenced in a study of T cells in women clearing cervical HPV infection. Generated by immunoSEQ multiplex PCR, the TCRdb table keeps only in-frame clones and is missing some. Its clone listing holds tens of thousands of clones. Input material: blood buffy coat. These receptors were obtained from a woman aged 18 to 75 with a cervical HPV16 infection that either progressed to CIN3+ or cleared (not recorded which).

Notes on this clone: The sequenced fragment ends 3 residues before the CDR3 boundary, so the rest is inferred from the germline J gene. The V gene is TRBV7-2, the J gene TRBJ2-2, with D perhaps matching TRBD1 (6 bases). CDR3 size: 14 residues. Trimming pared 2 bases from V and 5 bases from J, leaving 9 bases between. The germline V gene encodes CDR1 SGHTA and CDR2 FQGNSA. The CDR3 bases that were read are TGTGCCAGCAGCTTAAACAGGGTTACCGGGGAG. This encodes CASSLNRVTGE. The entire CDR3 reads CASSLNRVTGELFF.

On this clone itself: Read coverage stops 3 residues before the CDR3 terminus; the germline J gene supplies the remainder. The chain carries TRBV9 and TRBJ1-4; TRBD1 matches 7 bases. Germline lookup yields CDR1 SGDLS and CDR2 YYNGEE. The CDR3 is made up of 19 amino acids. The ends lost 3 bases at V and 4 bases at J; junction bases unmatched: 18. The CDR3 sequence is CASSGEPIDYRGSNEKLFF. Incomplete CDR3 DNA: TGTGCCAGCAGCGGGGAACCAATCGACTACAGGGGAAGTAATGAAAAA.

With regard to this clone: The CDR3 end is not reached by the read, which stops 3 residues before it; the germline J gene fills it in. The rearrangement joins TRBV5-1 to TRBJ2-3, with 9 bases fitting TRBD1. V lost 5 bases and J lost 5; bases outside the gene matches: 6. The CDR3 sequence is 14 residues long. Germline CDR1 SGHRS, CDR2 YFSETQ. The part of the CDR3 DNA that was read is TGCGCCAGCAGGCAGGACAGGGGTATAGATACG. It is translated as CASRQDRGIDT. The entire CDR3 is CASRQDRGIDTQYF.

Notes on this clone: The read ends 3 residues early relative to the CDR3; the germline J gene fills the gap. The chain links TRBV7-3 to TRBJ2-3; maybe TRBD1 (7 bases). This CDR3 contains 14 residues. Germline V gives CDR1 SGHTA, CDR2 FQGTGA. The DNA read from the CDR3 is TGTGCCAGCAGCCCAGGGGGGTGGGAAGAGACG. Translated, it gives CASSPGGWEET. The whole CDR3 protein is CASSPGGWEETQYF.

Concerning this clone: The read finishes 3 residues shy of the CDR3 end, and the germline J gene is used to complete it. V usage is TRBV29-1 and J usage is TRBJ2-2; 11 positions agree with TRBD1. CDR1 and CDR2 from the germline V gene are SQVTM and ANQGSEA. The CDR3 totals 12 residues. CDR3 DNA, as far as it was read: TGCAGCGTGGGACAGGGGGAAGGAAAG. Its protein is CSVGQGEGK. Given in full, the CDR3 is CSVGQGEGKLFF.

Comment on this clone: The read falls 3 residues short of the CDR3 end, and the missing part is taken from the germline J gene. This chain joins TRBV20-1 and TRBJ2-3; 8 bases line up with TRBD2. V dropped 5 bases and J dropped 5; count of bases not matched to a gene: 6. The CDR3 totals 13 residues. Germline V gives CDR1 DFQATT, CDR2 SNEGSKA (reference sequence). The CDR3 region is CSAYGGGGDTQYF. CDR3 bases read: TGCAGTGCTTACGGGGGGGGAGGAGATACG.

A word on this clone: The read comes to an end 3 residues before the CDR3 does, leaving the germline J gene to fill in the end. The chain combines TRBV7-8 with TRBJ2-1; 7 bases agree with TRBD2. Trimming removed 5 bases from V and 0 bases from J; junction bases left unmatched: 10. This CDR3 has 17 residues. Germline-derived CDR1 and CDR2 are SGHVS and FQNEAQ. The CDR3 reads CASSAIGAGPSYNEQFF. The DNA read from the CDR3 is TGTGCCAGCAGCGCCATTGGAGCGGGGCCCTCCTACAATGAG.

CDR3 DNA (partial): TGTGCCAGTAGTATCACAGGGAATCAGCCC. Translation gives CASSITGNQP. The full CDR3 protein is CASSITGNQPQHF. This rearrangement joins TRBV19 to TRBJ1-5; D may be TRBD1 (6 bases). Read coverage stops 3 residues before the CDR3 terminus; the germline J gene supplies the remainder. The CDR3 is 13 residues long. Trimming cost V 3 bases and J 4 bases, with 7 bases left between them. Germline V lookup: CDR1 LNHDA, CDR2 SQIVND (reference sequence).

To note about this clone: The read terminates 3 residues before the CDR3 end, so the remaining end is supplied by the germline J gene. The gene calls are TRBV19 and TRBJ2-1; a possible D gene is TRBD2 (6 bases). V shed 2 bases and J shed 7 bases, with 18 bases lying between them. This CDR3 spans 16 amino acids. Germline V lookup: CDR1 LNHDA, CDR2 SQIVND (reference sequence). The sequenced CDR3 bases are TGTGCCAGTAGTATAACCGGGACTCCCAGGAGTAATGAG. Translating it yields CASSITGTPRSNE. The complete CDR3 sequence is CASSITGTPRSNEQFF. Full variable domain (outside the CDR3, taken from reference TRBV19 and TRBJ2-1): DGGITQSPKYLFRKEGQNVTLSCEQNLNHDAMYWYRQDPGQGLRLIYYSQIVNDFQKGDIAEGYSVSREKKESFPLTVTSAQKNPTAFYLCASSITGTPRSNEQFFGPGTRLTVL.

A word on this clone: With the read ending 3 residues before the CDR3 end, the germline J gene is used to fill in that end. The V call is TRBV30, the J call TRBJ1-5, with D unresolved. The germline gives CDR1 GTSNPN, CDR2 SVGIG (reference sequence). The V end was cut by 0 bases, the J end by 3 bases, with 6 bases between. There are 13 residues in the CDR3. CDR3 DNA (partial): TGTGCCTGGAGTGTCCAGGCCAATCAGCCC. Translated: CAWSVQANQP. The whole CDR3 protein is CAWSVQANQPQHF.